The 32 T cell receptor beta chains given below trace back to one sample, sequenced in a study of CD8 T cells in Susac syndrome. A quantity of about 0.5 to 1 ug RNA underwent reverse transcription using random hexamers. TCRdb reprocessed the immunoSEQ multiplex PCR reads with MiXCR, giving one entry per CDR3 protein. The table has 150,000 or so distinct CDR3 sequences, approximately 95% seen once. The sequenced material came from CD4+ T cells from PBMCs. These receptors came from a human donor with Susac syndrome.

The chain links TRBV28 to TRBJ2-7; 8 bases map to TRBD2. The CDR3 has 14 residues. V lost 6 bases and J lost 7; bases outside the gene matches: 11. Germline V CDR1 and CDR2: MDHEN, SYDVKM. CDR3 amino acids: CASRGYGGAREQYF. The CDR3 DNA follows: TGTGCCAGCAGGGGCTACGGGGGGGCTCGGGAGCAGTACTTC.

This clonotype was recorded only once. The rearrangement uses TRBV4-3 and TRBJ1-1; 8 bases map to TRBD1. V lost 4 bases to trimming and J lost 7 bases; unmatched junction nucleotides: 5. The CDR3 extends over 13 amino acids. CDR1 LGHNA and CDR2 YSLEER come from the germline V gene. In DNA, the CDR3 is TGCGCCAGCAGCCTCACAGGGGGGGGTGAAGCTTTCTTT. Translation gives CASSLTGGGEAFF.

The chain joins TRBV5-6 to TRBJ2-4; TRBD1 matches at 7 bases. The CDR3 runs 13 residues. Germline V gene lookup returns CDR1 SGHDT and CDR2 YYEEEE. The V segment lost 4 bases and the J segment 7 bases; nucleotides outside the gene matches: 5. CDR3 protein: CASSRGPRNIQYF. The CDR3 DNA reads as TGTGCCAGCAGCAGGGGGCCCAGGAACATTCAGTACTTC.

The chain uses TRBV5-1 and TRBJ2-1; D gene ambiguous. The CDR3 spans 11 residues. Germline-derived CDR1 and CDR2 are SGHRS and YFSETQ. Trimming removed 6 bases at V and 7 bases at J, with 8 bases between. CDR3 sequence (DNA): TGCGCCAGCAATGGTTTGAATGAGCAGTTCTTC. This sequence encodes CASNGLNEQFF.

The genes are TRBV7-2 and TRBJ2-1; D assignment may be TRBD1 or TRBD2 (5 bases each). Germline CDR1 is SGHTA and CDR2 is FQGNSA. The V end was cut by 3 bases, the J end by 9 bases, with 18 bases between. The CDR3 extends over 15 amino acids. The CDR3 DNA reads as TGTGCCAGCAGCTTGACCGTTTCTGGGGGATTTGAGCAGTTCTTC. This codes for CASSLTVSGGFEQFF.

The chain couples TRBV25-1 to TRBJ2-5; D might be TRBD1 (6 bases). The CDR3 contains 15 residues. CDR1 is MGHDK, CDR2 SYGVNS, per germline. Trimming removed 3 bases at V and 4 bases at J, with 15 bases between. The CDR3 nucleotides read TGTGCCAGCAGTGAGCACCGTCGGGACATAGAGACCCAGTACTTC. This encodes CASSEHRRDIETQYF.

The chain joins TRBV5-4 to TRBJ1-4; D perhaps matches TRBD1 (6 bases). Trimming removed 4 bases from V and 11 bases from J, with 21 bases in between. Germline values: CDR1 SGHNT, CDR2 YYREEE (reference sequence). This CDR3 has 15 amino acids. As DNA, the CDR3 is TGTGCCAGCAGCATAACCGGGACAACCCATCGGAAACTGTTTTTT. As protein: CASSITGTTHRKLFF.

The chain joins TRBV12-3 or TRBV12-4 to TRBJ1-5; 10 nucleotides align to TRBD1. J gave up 3 bases and V 9 bases, and 5 bases lay outside the gene matches. The length of the CDR3 is 14 residues. CDR3 sequence: CASTGTGDNQPQHF. The CDR3 DNA sequence: TGTGCCAGTACCGGGACAGGGGACAATCAGCCCCAGCATTTT.

The CDR3 DNA sequence: TGTGCCACCAGCGGAGGAGCGAGACAGGGATCCTACGAGCAGTACTTC. As protein: CATSGGARQGSYEQYF. V usage is TRBV15 and J usage is TRBJ2-7; 7 nucleotides agree with TRBD1. J was trimmed by 1 base and V by 5 bases; bases with no gene match: 11. This CDR3 spans 16 amino acids. Germline V gene data show CDR1 as LNHNV and CDR2 as YYDKDF (reference sequence). Filled out from reference TRBV15 and TRBJ2-7, the complete variable domain reads DAMVIQNPRYQVTQFGKPVTLSCSQTLNHNVMYWYQQKSSQAPKLLFHYYDKDFNNEADTPDNFQSRRPNTSFCFLDIRSPGLGDTAMYLCATSGGARQGSYEQYFGPGTRLTVT.

This chain uses TRBV11-2 with TRBJ2-7, with D tentatively TRBD1 or TRBD2 (5 bases each). This CDR3 is 16 amino acids long. Germline assignment: CDR1 SGHAT and CDR2 FQNNGV. V was pared by 5 bases and J by 0 bases, with 17 bases between. In nucleotides, the CDR3 is TGTGCCAGCAGCGCAACCGGAGAGGGGAGCTCCTACGAGCAGTACTTC. It encodes CASSATGEGSSYEQYF. Complete variable domain (other parts from reference TRBV11-2 and TRBJ2-7): EAGVAQSPRYKIIEKRQSVAFWCNPISGHATLYWYQQILGQGPKLLIQFQNNGVVDDSQLPKDRFSAERLKGVDSTLKIQPAKLEDSAVYLCASSATGEGSSYEQYFGPGTRLTVT.

In this sample, this clonotype turned up a few times. The chain carries TRBV18 and TRBJ2-7; D is perhaps TRBD2 (5 bases). This CDR3 has 15 amino acids. V was cut by 1 base and J by 3 bases, with 13 bases left in between. CDR1 and CDR2 from the germline V gene are KGHSH and LQKENI. CDR3 nucleotide sequence: TGTGCCAGCTCACCACTCTCTCGGGGATACTACGAGCAGTACTTC. Protein: CASSPLSRGYYEQYF. Drawing the rest from reference TRBV18 and TRBJ2-7, the complete variable domain is NAGVMQNPRHLVRRRGQEARLRCSPMKGHSHVYWYRQLPEEGLKFMVYLQKENIIDESGMPKERFSAEFPKEGPSILRIQQVVRGDSAAYFCASSPLSRGYYEQYFGPGTRLTVT.

This chain uses TRBV9 with TRBJ2-5; a possible D gene is TRBD2 (6 bases). The V and J ends lost 3 bases and 2 bases respectively, with 8 bases between them. Germline lookup yields CDR1 SGDLS and CDR2 YYNGEE. CDR3 size: 13 residues. CDR3 residues: CASSGSGQETQYF. CDR3 nucleotides: TGTGCCAGCAGCGGCAGCGGGCAAGAGACCCAGTACTTC.

V gene TRBV20-1 combines with J gene TRBJ2-1; tentative D call: TRBD1 (5 bases). Trimming cost V 1 base and J 9 bases, with 13 bases left between them. The CDR3 sequence is 13 residues long. The germline V gene has CDR1 DFQATT and CDR2 SNEGSKA (reference sequence). The chain's CDR3 is CSARGQGSSEQFF. Written as DNA, the CDR3 is TGCAGTGCTAGAGGGCAGGGTTCGAGTGAGCAGTTCTTC.

V is TRBV6-5 and J is TRBJ2-3; D unresolved. Deletions cut 4 bases from V and 4 bases from J, with 15 bases between. This CDR3 comprises 15 residues. Germline V CDR1 and CDR2: MNHEY, SVGAGI. The CDR3 loop is CASSSPGRLADTQYF. CDR3 coding DNA: TGTGCCAGCAGTTCCCCGGGTCGTTTGGCAGATACGCAGTATTTT.

The rearrangement joins TRBV19 to TRBJ2-2; 11 nucleotides agree with TRBD2. Germline CDR1 LNHDA, CDR2 SQIVND (reference sequence). V lost 6 bases, J lost 12 bases, and 9 bases stayed unmatched. CDR3 size: 14 residues. CDR3 in amino acids: CASSPALAGVQLFF. The CDR3 DNA reads as TGTGCCAGTAGCCCGGCACTAGCGGGGGTTCAGCTGTTTTTT.

The V call is TRBV10-3, the J call TRBJ2-7, with D possibly being TRBD1 (5 bases). The CDR3 spans 12 residues. Deletions cut 6 bases from V and 10 bases from J, with 16 bases between. Germline-derived CDR1 and CDR2 are ENHRY and SYGVKD. The CDR3, as DNA: TGTGCCATCAGCTCAACAGGTGACATACAGTACTTC. It encodes CAISSTGDIQYF.

The chain employs TRBV7-8 and TRBJ2-1; the D call may be TRBD1 or TRBD2 (6 bases each). The germline gives CDR1 SGHVS, CDR2 FQNEAQ. Trimming pared 5 bases from V and 3 bases from J, leaving 17 bases between. This CDR3 contains 16 residues. For the CDR3, the DNA is TGTGCCAGCAGCAAGGGGGTGGAGGGGTACTACAATGAGCAGTTCTTC. It codes for CASSKGVEGYYNEQFF.

The chain recombines TRBV27 with TRBJ2-7, with 9 positions matching TRBD1. The CDR3 length is 15 residues. Germline CDR1 MNHEY, CDR2 SMNVEV (reference sequence). The V segment lost 6 bases and the J segment 2 bases; nucleotides outside the gene matches: 8. In DNA, the CDR3 is TGTGCCAGCAGCCCTCGTGGACAGGGGACCTACGAGCAGTACTTC. Protein sequence: CASSPRGQGTYEQYF.

This clonotype has just one count. The chain has TRBV6-5 and TRBJ1-2, with D uncertain. The V end lost 0 bases, the J end lost 2 bases, and 10 bases lay between the germline ends. CDR1 is MNHEY, CDR2 SVGAGI, per germline. This CDR3 comprises 15 residues. For the CDR3, the DNA is TGTGCCAGCAGTTACTCTCCGAGGCCCAACTATGGCTACACCTTC. Its protein is CASSYSPRPNYGYTF.

The V and J genes are TRBV5-1 and TRBJ2-5; perhaps TRBD1 as D (5 bases). CDR1 is SGHRS, CDR2 YFSETQ, per germline. This CDR3 contains 15 residues. V shed 1 base and J shed 1 base, with 11 bases lying between them. CDR3 amino acids: CASSLKGVFQETQYF. CDR3 DNA: TGCGCCAGCAGCTTGAAAGGGGTCTTCCAAGAGACCCAGTACTTC.

CDR3 bases: TGTGCCAGCAGCCGACCCGGGACCGACATGAACACTGAAGCTTTCTTT. Protein sequence: CASSRPGTDMNTEAFF. The chain has TRBV3-1 and TRBJ1-1; tentatively, D is TRBD1 (5 bases). Germline V gene lookup returns CDR1 LGHDT and CDR2 YNNKEL (reference sequence). The CDR3 covers 16 residues. V was pared by 4 bases and J by 0 bases, with 15 bases between.

The CDR3 region has the DNA TGTGCCAGCAGCCGGCGACAAAACCAAGAGACCCAGTACTTC. It translates to CASSRRQNQETQYF. The V and J genes are TRBV3-1 and TRBJ2-5; D is ambiguous. CDR1 LGHDT and CDR2 YNNKEL come from the germline V gene (reference sequence). V gave up 4 bases and J gave up 0 bases, with 9 bases separating them. This CDR3 is 14 amino acids long.

The sample holds one count of this clonotype. The chain uses TRBV3-1 and TRBJ1-1; the D is unclear. CDR3 size: 12 residues. CDR1 is LGHDT, CDR2 YNNKEL, per germline (reference sequence). V shed 4 bases and J shed 8 bases, with 11 bases lying between them. CDR3 coding DNA: TGTGCCAGCAGCCGAAGGAGTCGCGAAGCTTTCTTT. Translation: CASSRRSREAFF. Drawing the rest from reference TRBV3-1 and TRBJ1-1, the complete variable domain is DTAVSQTPKYLVTQMGNDKSIKCEQNLGHDTMYWYKQDSKKFLKIMFSYNNKELIINETVPNRFSPKSPDKAHLNLHINSLELGDSAVYFCASSRRSREAFFGQGTRLTVV.

The rearrangement links TRBV20-1 to TRBJ2-2; TRBD1 matches 7 bases. Germline assignment: CDR1 DFQATT and CDR2 SNEGSKA (reference sequence). The V and J ends lost 5 bases and 5 bases, in that order; junction bases with no gene match: 8. This CDR3 spans 14 amino acids. The CDR3 reads CSAGIPGQTGELFF. CDR3 nucleotide sequence: TGCAGTGCTGGCATCCCGGGACAGACCGGGGAGCTGTTTTTT.

This clonotype was observed a single time. The chain joins TRBV7-3 to TRBJ1-1; TRBD1 is a possible D gene (6 bases). Germline CDR1 is SGHTA and CDR2 is FQGTGA. V was shortened by 2 bases and J by 5 bases, with 12 bases between the two germline ends. The CDR3 contains 14 residues. This CDR3 is CASSLRGQGTEAFF. Written as DNA, the CDR3 is TGTGCCAGCAGCTTACGGGGGCAGGGGACTGAAGCTTTCTTT.

V usage is TRBV20-1 and J usage is TRBJ2-5; D possibly corresponds to TRBD1 (5 bases). Germline CDR1 reads DFQATT; CDR2 reads SNEGSKA (reference sequence). The CDR3 spans 11 residues. The V and J ends lost 2 bases and 5 bases respectively, with 6 bases between them. In DNA, the CDR3 is TGCAGTGCTAGAAAGGGGGAGACCCAGTACTTC. This encodes CSARKGETQYF.

This chain joins TRBV7-2 and TRBJ1-4, with D uncertain. This CDR3 comprises 14 residues. The V gene's germline CDR1 is SGHTA and CDR2 FQGNSA. The V gene lost 1 base and the J gene lost 8 bases, with 11 bases spanning the gap. The CDR3 DNA is TGTGCCAGCAGCTTAGTATGGGATAGCGAAAAACTGTTTTTT. Translated, it gives CASSLVWDSEKLFF.

The J gene is TRBJ1-2, the V gene TRBV29-1; D call uncertain. The CDR3 length is 12 residues. Germline CDR1 is SQVTM and CDR2 is ANQGSEA. V shed 7 bases and J shed 4 bases, with 13 bases lying between them. The CDR3 loop is CSGDSGTYGYTF. CDR3 in DNA: TGCAGCGGCGACTCGGGCACCTATGGCTACACCTTC.

V usage is TRBV24-1 and J usage is TRBJ1-5; no firm D call. Per the germline V gene, CDR1 is KGHDR and CDR2 is SFDVKD. V lost 5 bases, J lost 6 bases, and 10 bases lay in between. CDR3 size: 13 residues. This CDR3 is CATSARSGQPQHF. The CDR3 bases are TGTGCCACCAGTGCCCGGTCTGGTCAGCCCCAGCATTTT.

This chain joins TRBV4-2 and TRBJ2-1; 12 positions agree with TRBD2. The CDR3 runs to 16 residues. The V gene's germline CDR1 is LGHNA and CDR2 YNFKEQ. J gave up 7 bases and V 5 bases, and 9 bases lay outside the gene matches. This chain's CDR3 is CASSAETSGRRNEQFF. DNA of the CDR3: TGTGCCAGCAGCGCAGAGACTAGCGGGAGAAGAAATGAGCAGTTCTTC.

J is TRBJ2-3 and V is TRBV9; TRBD2 matches at 7 bases. Germline assignment: CDR1 SGDLS and CDR2 YYNGEE. V gave up 1 base and J gave up 0 bases; unmatched junction bases: 5. The CDR3 is 16 residues long. CDR3 coding DNA: TGTGCCAGCAGCGTATCCCTAGCGGCTAGCACAGATACGCAGTATTTT. This encodes CASSVSLAASTDTQYF.

V is TRBV3-1 and J is TRBJ1-2, with 9 bases that match TRBD1. The CDR3 spans 14 residues. CDR1 and CDR2 (germline): LGHDT, YNNKEL (reference sequence). The ends lost 4 bases at V and 7 bases at J; junction bases unmatched: 7. The CDR3 region has the DNA TGTGCCAGCAGCCGACCGGGACAGGGACTTGGCTACACCTTC. Amino acids: CASSRPGQGLGYTF.